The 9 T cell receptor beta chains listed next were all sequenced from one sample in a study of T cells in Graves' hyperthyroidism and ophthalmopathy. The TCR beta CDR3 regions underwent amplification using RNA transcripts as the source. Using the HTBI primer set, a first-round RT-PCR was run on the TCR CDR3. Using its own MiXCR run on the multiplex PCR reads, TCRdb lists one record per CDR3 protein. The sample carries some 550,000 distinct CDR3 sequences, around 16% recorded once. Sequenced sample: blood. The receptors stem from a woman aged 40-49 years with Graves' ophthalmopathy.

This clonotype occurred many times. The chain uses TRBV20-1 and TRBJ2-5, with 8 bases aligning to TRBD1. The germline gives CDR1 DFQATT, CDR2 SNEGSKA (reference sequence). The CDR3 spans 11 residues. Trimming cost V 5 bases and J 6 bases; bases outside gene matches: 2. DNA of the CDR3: TGCAGTGCTTACAGGGGGAAGACCCAGTACTTC. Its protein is CSAYRGKTQYF.

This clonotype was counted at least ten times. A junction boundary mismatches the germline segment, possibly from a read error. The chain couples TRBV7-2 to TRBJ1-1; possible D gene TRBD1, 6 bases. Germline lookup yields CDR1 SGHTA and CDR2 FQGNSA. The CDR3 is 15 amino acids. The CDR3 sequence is CASSIAGVLNTEAFF. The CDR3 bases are TGTGCCAGCAGCATAGCAGGGGTATTGAACACTGAAGCTTTCTTT.

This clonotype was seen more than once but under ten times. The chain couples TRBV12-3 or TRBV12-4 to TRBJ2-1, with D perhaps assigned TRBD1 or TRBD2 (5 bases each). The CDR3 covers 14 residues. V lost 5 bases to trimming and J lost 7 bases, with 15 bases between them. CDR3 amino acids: CASSPRIEGNEQFF. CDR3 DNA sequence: TGTGCCAGCAGTCCCCGCATTGAGGGGAATGAGCAGTTCTTC.

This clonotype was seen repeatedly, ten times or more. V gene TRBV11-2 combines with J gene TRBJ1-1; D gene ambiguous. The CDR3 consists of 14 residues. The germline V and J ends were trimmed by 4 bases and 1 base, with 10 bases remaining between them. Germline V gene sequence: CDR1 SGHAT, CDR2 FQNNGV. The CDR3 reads CASSSLVGNTEAFF. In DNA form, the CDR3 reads TGTGCCAGCAGCTCACTGGTTGGGAACACTGAAGCTTTCTTT.

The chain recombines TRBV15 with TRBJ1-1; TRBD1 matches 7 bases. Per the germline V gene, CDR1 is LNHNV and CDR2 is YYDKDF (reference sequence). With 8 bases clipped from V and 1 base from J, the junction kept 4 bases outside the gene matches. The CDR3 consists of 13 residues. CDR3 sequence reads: CATVGQPNTEAFF. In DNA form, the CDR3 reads TGTGCCACCGTGGGACAGCCGAACACTGAAGCTTTCTTT. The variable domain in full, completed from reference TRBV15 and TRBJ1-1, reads DAMVIQNPRYQVTQFGKPVTLSCSQTLNHNVMYWYQQKSSQAPKLLFHYYDKDFNNEADTPDNFQSRRPNTSFCFLDIRSPGLGDTAMYLCATVGQPNTEAFFGQGTRLTVV.

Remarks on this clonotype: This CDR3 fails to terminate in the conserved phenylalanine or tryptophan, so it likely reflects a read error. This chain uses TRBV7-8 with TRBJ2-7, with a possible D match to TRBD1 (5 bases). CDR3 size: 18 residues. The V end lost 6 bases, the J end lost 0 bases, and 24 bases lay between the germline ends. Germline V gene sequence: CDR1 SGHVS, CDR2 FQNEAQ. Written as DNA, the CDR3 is TGTGCCAGCAGAACTGACAGCCGACTTGAAACGAGCTCCTACGAGCAGTACCTC. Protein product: CASRTDSRLETSSYEQYL.

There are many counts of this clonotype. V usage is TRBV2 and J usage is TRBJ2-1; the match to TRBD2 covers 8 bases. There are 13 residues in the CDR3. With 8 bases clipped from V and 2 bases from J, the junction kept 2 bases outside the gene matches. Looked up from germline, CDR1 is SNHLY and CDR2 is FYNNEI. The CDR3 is CASGREAYNEQFF. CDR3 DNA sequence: TGTGCCAGCGGGCGGGAGGCCTACAATGAGCAGTTCTTC.

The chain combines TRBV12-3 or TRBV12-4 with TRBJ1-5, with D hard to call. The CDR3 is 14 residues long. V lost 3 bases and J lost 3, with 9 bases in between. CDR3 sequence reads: CASSLRNFNQPQHF. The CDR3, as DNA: TGTGCCAGCAGTTTGAGGAACTTCAATCAGCCCCAGCATTTT.

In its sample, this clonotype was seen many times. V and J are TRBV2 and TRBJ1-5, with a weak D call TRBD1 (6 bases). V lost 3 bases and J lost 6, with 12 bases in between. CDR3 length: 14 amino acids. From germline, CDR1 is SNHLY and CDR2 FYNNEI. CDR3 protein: CASSERDRTQPQHF. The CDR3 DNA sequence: TGTGCCAGCAGTGAGCGAGACAGGACTCAGCCCCAGCATTTT.